This passage covers 16 T cell receptor beta chains from one sample sequenced in a study of CD8 T cells in ankylosing spondylitis. TCRdb reprocessed the 5' RACE reads with MiXCR, giving one entry per CDR3 protein. The table has some 140,000 distinct CDR3 sequences, 7.5% to 9.5% seen once. The sample was synovial fluid, either unsorted or a sorted T cell fraction (not recorded which). The receptors originated from a male donor with ankylosing spondylitis.

The chain recombines TRBV5-1 with TRBJ2-3, with a possible D match to TRBD2 (5 bases). This CDR3 has 13 residues. Germline V gene data show CDR1 as SGHRS and CDR2 as YFSETQ. V lost 4 bases, J lost 9 bases, and 15 bases lay in between. CDR3 sequence reads: CASSPRNDYTQYF. CDR3 nucleotide sequence: TGCGCCAGCAGCCCTAGAAATGACTACACGCAGTATTTT.

CDR3 nucleotides: TGTGCCAGCAGCCAAGGACTAGCGGGAAACACCGGGGAGCTGTTTTTT. This sequence encodes CASSQGLAGNTGELFF. The chain is built from TRBV3-1 and TRBJ2-2; 11 bases are a match to TRBD2. The CDR3 totals 16 residues. V gave up 1 base and J gave up 2 bases; unmatched junction bases: 0. CDR1 is LGHDT and CDR2 is YNNKEL in the germline V gene (reference sequence).

This clonotype was recorded at least ten times. The chain is built from TRBV10-2 and TRBJ2-7; the D is unclear. The V and J ends lost 7 bases and 0 bases respectively, with 16 bases between them. This CDR3 comprises 15 residues. Germline V CDR1 and CDR2: WSHSY, SAAADI. CDR3 sequence: CASTPRRSSSYEQYF. The CDR3 coding sequence is TGCGCCAGCACGCCACGACGGAGTAGCTCCTACGAGCAGTACTTC.

The table lists this clonotype with many counts. The V call is TRBV4-3, the J call TRBJ2-2; TRBD2 agrees at 8 bases. The CDR3 is made up of 16 amino acids. The V and J ends lost 3 bases and 4 bases, in that order; junction bases with no gene match: 7. CDR1 is LGHNA and CDR2 is YSLEER in the germline V gene. The CDR3 sequence: CASSHSGGLSTGELFF. The CDR3 DNA sequence: TGCGCCAGCAGCCACTCGGGGGGGCTCAGCACCGGGGAGCTGTTTTTT.

The chain joins TRBV4-2 to TRBJ2-2; 7 positions match TRBD1. This CDR3 spans 16 amino acids. Trimming removed 3 bases from V and 4 bases from J; junction bases left unmatched: 8. Germline CDR1 is LGHNA and CDR2 is YNFKEQ. CDR3 in amino acids: CASSQATGKGTGELFF. For the CDR3, the DNA is TGTGCCAGCAGCCAGGCGACAGGGAAAGGCACCGGGGAGCTGTTTTTT.

This clonotype was counted a few times. The J gene is TRBJ1-2, the V gene TRBV3-1; no firm D call. There are 13 residues in the CDR3. V lost 3 bases and J lost 1, with 6 bases in between. Germline assignment: CDR1 LGHDT and CDR2 YNNKEL (reference sequence). CDR3 region: CASSHERNYGYTF. DNA of the CDR3: TGTGCCAGCAGCCATGAACGTAACTATGGCTACACCTTC.

The table lists this clonotype with a few counts. The chain has TRBV5-1 and TRBJ1-1; D call uncertain. V lost 4 bases and J 4 bases, leaving 17 bases between the germline ends. The V gene's germline CDR1 is SGHRS and CDR2 YFSETQ. CDR3 length: 15 residues. The CDR3 nucleotides are TGCGCCAGCAGCCCCCAAGGAGGGTACGGCACTGAAGCTTTCTTT. This translates into CASSPQGGYGTEAFF.

This clonotype was detected a few times. The chain employs TRBV11-2 and TRBJ2-1; TRBD2 is a possible D gene (6 bases). The germline CDR1 and CDR2 sequences are SGHAT and FQNNGV. This CDR3 is built from 17 residues. V shed 0 bases and J shed 2 bases, with 14 bases lying between them. CDR3 amino acids: CASSLDEGPGAYNEQFF. Here the CDR3 DNA reads TGTGCCAGCAGCTTAGATGAGGGTCCGGGGGCCTACAATGAGCAGTTCTTC.

This clonotype was counted between two and nine times. The J gene is TRBJ2-5, the V gene TRBV18; D ambiguous. The CDR3 sequence is 12 residues long. V was shortened by 5 bases and J by 0 bases, with 4 bases between the two germline ends. Germline V CDR1 and CDR2: KGHSH, LQKENI. CDR3 nucleotides: TGTGCCAGCTCATCGAACCAAGAGACCCAGTACTTC. This sequence encodes CASSSNQETQYF.

This clonotype was seen repeatedly, ten times or more. The V call is TRBV5-1, the J call TRBJ2-7, with D perhaps TRBD2 (6 bases). V dropped 0 bases and J dropped 2 bases, with 15 bases sitting between them. This CDR3 is 16 amino acids long. The germline V gene encodes CDR1 SGHRS and CDR2 YFSETQ. DNA for the CDR3: TGCGCCAGCAGCTTGGAGGAGGGGTTCATGGCCTACGAGCAGTACTTC. It codes for CASSLEEGFMAYEQYF.

J is TRBJ2-1 and V is TRBV27, with D perhaps matching TRBD1 (6 bases). This CDR3 is 16 amino acids long. The germline V gene has CDR1 MNHEY and CDR2 SMNVEV (reference sequence). V was pared by 1 base and J by 4 bases, with 14 bases between. Written as DNA, the CDR3 is TGTGCCAGCAGTTTATGGAACAGGGTCCTTTACAATGAGCAGTTCTTC. This gives the protein CASSLWNRVLYNEQFF.

This clonotype has ten or more counts. The V gene is TRBV4-3, the J gene TRBJ2-3; no reliable D call. The CDR3 consists of 16 residues. Germline CDR1 reads LGHNA; CDR2 reads YSLEER. Between the trimmed V and J ends, which lost 3 bases and 4 bases, there was a span of 17 bases. The CDR3 region has the DNA TGCGCCAGCAGCCAGGGCAATTCGAGAGGCGCAGATACGCAGTATTTT. Protein: CASSQGNSRGADTQYF.

This clonotype was picked up a small number of times. The V and J genes are TRBV20-1 and TRBJ2-7; 12 bases line up with TRBD2. The CDR3 length is 14 residues. CDR1 is DFQATT, CDR2 SNEGSKA, per germline (reference sequence). V lost 4 bases to trimming and J lost 4 bases; unmatched junction nucleotides: 5. CDR3 region: CSATGLAGRYEQYF. As DNA, the CDR3 is TGCAGTGCTACAGGACTAGCGGGACGGTACGAGCAGTACTTC.

The CDR3 is CASSVLGPYGYTF. The CDR3 nucleotides read TGTGCCAGCAGTGTCTTGGGACCCTATGGCTACACCTTC. This chain links TRBV2 with TRBJ1-2, with D possibly being TRBD1 (5 bases). The CDR3 loop spans 13 amino acids. The V and J ends lost 4 bases and 4 bases respectively, with 10 bases between them. Germline V CDR1 and CDR2: SNHLY, FYNNEI.

This clonotype was picked up a small number of times. J is TRBJ2-5 and V is TRBV6-1; TRBD1 is a possible D gene (6 bases). V was clipped by 6 bases and J by 4 bases, with 12 bases between them. CDR1 and CDR2 (germline): MNHNS, SASEGT. This CDR3 region has 13 residues. The CDR3 is CASRQGQGETQYF. The DNA for the CDR3 is TGTGCCAGCAGACAGGGCCAAGGAGAGACCCAGTACTTC.

This clonotype was recorded at least ten times. V is TRBV2 and J is TRBJ2-6; 9 bases fit TRBD1. The junction had 4 bases not matched to a gene; V was cut back by 5 bases and J by 2 bases. The CDR3 totals 16 residues. CDR1 and CDR2 from the germline V gene are SNHLY and FYNNEI. As DNA, the CDR3 is TGTGCCAGCAGTCGGACAGGGGACACTGGGGCCAACGTCCTGACTTTC. Translating gives CASSRTGDTGANVLTF.